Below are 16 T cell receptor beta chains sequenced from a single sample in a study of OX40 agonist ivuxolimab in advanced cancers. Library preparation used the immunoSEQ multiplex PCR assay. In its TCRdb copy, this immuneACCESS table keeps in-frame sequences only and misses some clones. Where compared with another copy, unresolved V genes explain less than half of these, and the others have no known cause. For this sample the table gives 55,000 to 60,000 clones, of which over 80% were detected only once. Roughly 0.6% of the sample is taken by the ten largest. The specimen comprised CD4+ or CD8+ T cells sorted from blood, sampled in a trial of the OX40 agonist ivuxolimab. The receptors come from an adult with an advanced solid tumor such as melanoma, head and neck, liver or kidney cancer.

This CDR3 is CASSEGLAGAEYFF. In DNA form, the CDR3 reads TGTGCCAGCAGTGAGGGACTAGCGGGGGCCGAGTATTTCTTC. This chain links TRBV2 with TRBJ2-1, with 14 bases that match TRBD2. The CDR3 runs 14 residues. Germline loops: CDR1 SNHLY, CDR2 FYNNEI. V trimming: 3 bases; J trimming: 16 bases; junction bases outside the gene matches: 8.

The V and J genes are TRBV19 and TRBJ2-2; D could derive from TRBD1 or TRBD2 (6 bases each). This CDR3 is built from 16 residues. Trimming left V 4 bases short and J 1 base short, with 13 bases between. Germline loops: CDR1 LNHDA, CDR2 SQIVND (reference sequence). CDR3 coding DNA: TGTGCCAGTAGTACCTACAGGGAGGTGAACACCGGGGAGCTGTTTTTT. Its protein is CASSTYREVNTGELFF.

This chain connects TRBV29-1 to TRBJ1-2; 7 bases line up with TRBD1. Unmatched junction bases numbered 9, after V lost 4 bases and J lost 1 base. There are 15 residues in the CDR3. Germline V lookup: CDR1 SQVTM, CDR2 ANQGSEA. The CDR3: CSVGGTGTVNYGYTF. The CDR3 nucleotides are TGCAGCGTTGGGGGAACCGGGACAGTTAACTATGGCTACACCTTC.

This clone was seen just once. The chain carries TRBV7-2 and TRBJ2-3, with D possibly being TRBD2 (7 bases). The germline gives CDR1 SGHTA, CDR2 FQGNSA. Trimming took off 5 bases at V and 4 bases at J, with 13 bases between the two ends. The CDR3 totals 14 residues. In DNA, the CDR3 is TGTGCCAGCAGCCTGAACGGGGGGCCAGATACGCAGTATTTT. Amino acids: CASSLNGGPDTQYF.

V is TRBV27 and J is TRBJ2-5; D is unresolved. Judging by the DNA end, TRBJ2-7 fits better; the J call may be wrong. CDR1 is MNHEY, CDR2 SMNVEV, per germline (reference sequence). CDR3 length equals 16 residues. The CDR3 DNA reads TGTGCCAGCAGTCCGTCCTCAAGCGAGTCCGCCTACGAGCAGTACTTC. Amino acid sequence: CASSPSSSESAYEQYF.

The DNA for the CDR3 is TGTGCCACCAGCAGCTCTAGTGTAAATGAGCAGTTCTTC. Its protein is CATSSSSVNEQFF. The chain links TRBV15 to TRBJ2-1, with D hard to call. The CDR3 runs to 13 residues. Per the germline V gene, CDR1 is LNHNV and CDR2 is YYDKDF (reference sequence). V was cut by 3 bases and J by 7 bases, with 10 bases left in between.

DNA of the CDR3: TGTGCCACCAGCAGAGACTGGCGGGGGGGCTCAGAGACCCAGTACTTC. The encoded protein is CATSRDWRGGSETQYF. The genes are TRBV15 and TRBJ2-5, with TRBD2 matching 9 bases. V trimming: 0 bases; J trimming: 4 bases; junction bases outside the gene matches: 6. In germline, CDR1 is LNHNV, CDR2 YYDKDF (reference sequence). The CDR3 totals 16 residues.

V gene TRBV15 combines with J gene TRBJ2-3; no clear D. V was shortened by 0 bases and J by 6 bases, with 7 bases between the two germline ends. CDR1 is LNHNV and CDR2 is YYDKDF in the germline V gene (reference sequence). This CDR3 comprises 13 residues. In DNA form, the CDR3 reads TGTGCCACCAGCAGAGATCCCCAGGATACGCAGTATTTT. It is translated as CATSRDPQDTQYF.

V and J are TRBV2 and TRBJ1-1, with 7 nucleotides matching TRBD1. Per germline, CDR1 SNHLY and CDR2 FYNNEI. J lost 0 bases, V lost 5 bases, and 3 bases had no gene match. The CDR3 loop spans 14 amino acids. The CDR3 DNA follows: TGTGCCAGCAGTACGGACAGGATGAACACTGAAGCTTTCTTT. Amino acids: CASSTDRMNTEAFF.

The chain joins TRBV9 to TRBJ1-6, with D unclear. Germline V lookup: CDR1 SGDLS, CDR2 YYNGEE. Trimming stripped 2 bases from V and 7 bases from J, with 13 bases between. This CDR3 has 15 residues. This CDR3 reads CASSVEAWGNSPLHF. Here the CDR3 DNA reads TGTGCCAGCAGCGTGGAGGCATGGGGAAATTCACCCCTCCACTTT. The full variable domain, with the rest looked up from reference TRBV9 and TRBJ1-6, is DSGVTQTPKHLITATGQRVTLRCSPRSGDLSVYWYQQSLDQGLQFLIQYYNGEERAKGNILERFSAQQFPDLHSELNLSSLELGDSALYFCASSVEAWGNSPLHFGNGTRLTVT.

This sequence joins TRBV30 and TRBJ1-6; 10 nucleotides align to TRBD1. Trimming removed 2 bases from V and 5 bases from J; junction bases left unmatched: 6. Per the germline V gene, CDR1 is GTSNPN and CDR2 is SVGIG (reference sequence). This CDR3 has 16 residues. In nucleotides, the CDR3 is TGTGCCTGGAGTAGAAAAGGGACAGGGGATAATTCACCCCTCCACTTT. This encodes CAWSRKGTGDNSPLHF.

DNA for the CDR3: TGTGCCATCAGTGATAGGAGGTCCGGCACAGATACGCAGTATTTT. This sequence encodes CAISDRRSGTDTQYF. This chain connects TRBV10-3 to TRBJ2-3; the D gene is possibly TRBD2 (5 bases). Trimming removed 3 bases at V and 1 base at J, with 11 bases between. The length of the CDR3 is 15 residues. Germline CDR1 reads ENHRY; CDR2 reads SYGVKD.

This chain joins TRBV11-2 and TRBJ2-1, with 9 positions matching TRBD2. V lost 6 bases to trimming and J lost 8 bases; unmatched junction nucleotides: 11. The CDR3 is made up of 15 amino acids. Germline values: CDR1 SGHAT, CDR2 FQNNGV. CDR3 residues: CASSLGVSGGYEQFF. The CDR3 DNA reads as TGTGCCAGCAGTCTAGGGGTTAGCGGGGGCTATGAGCAGTTCTTC.

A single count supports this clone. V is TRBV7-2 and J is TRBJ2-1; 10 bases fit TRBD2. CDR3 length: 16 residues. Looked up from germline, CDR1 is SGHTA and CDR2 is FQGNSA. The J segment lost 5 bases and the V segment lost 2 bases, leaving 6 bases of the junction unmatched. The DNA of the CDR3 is TGTGCCAGCAGCTTAAGGGCTAGCGGGAGTAACAATGAGCAGTTCTTC. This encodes CASSLRASGSNNEQFF.

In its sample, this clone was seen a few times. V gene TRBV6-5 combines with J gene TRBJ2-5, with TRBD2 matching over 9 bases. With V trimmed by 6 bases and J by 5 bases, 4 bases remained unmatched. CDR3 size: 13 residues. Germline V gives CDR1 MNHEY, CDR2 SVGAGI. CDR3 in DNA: TGTGCCAGCAGCCTAGCGGGACGGGAGACCCAGTACTTC. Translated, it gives CASSLAGRETQYF.

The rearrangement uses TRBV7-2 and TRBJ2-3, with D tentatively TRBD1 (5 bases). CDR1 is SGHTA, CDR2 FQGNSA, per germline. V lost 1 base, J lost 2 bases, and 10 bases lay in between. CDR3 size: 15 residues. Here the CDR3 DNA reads TGTGCCAGCAGCTTAGGGGGCAGGTACACAGATACGCAGTATTTT. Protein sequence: CASSLGGRYTDTQYF.